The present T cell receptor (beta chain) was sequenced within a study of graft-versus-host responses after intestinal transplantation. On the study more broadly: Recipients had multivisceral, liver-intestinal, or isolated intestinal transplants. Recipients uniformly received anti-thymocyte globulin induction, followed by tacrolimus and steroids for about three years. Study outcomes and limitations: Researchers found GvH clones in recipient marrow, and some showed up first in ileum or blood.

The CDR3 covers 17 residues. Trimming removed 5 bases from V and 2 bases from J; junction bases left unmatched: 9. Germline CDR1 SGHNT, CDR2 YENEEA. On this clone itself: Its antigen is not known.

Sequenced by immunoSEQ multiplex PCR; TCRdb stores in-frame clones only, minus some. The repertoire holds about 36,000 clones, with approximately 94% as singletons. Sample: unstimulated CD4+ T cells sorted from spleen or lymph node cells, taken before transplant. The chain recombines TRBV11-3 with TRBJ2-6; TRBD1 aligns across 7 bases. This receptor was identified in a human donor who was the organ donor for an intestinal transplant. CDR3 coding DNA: TGTGCCAGCAGCCTACAAACAGGGGTCCCTGGGGCCAACGTCCTGACTTTC. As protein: CASSLQTGVPGANVLTF.